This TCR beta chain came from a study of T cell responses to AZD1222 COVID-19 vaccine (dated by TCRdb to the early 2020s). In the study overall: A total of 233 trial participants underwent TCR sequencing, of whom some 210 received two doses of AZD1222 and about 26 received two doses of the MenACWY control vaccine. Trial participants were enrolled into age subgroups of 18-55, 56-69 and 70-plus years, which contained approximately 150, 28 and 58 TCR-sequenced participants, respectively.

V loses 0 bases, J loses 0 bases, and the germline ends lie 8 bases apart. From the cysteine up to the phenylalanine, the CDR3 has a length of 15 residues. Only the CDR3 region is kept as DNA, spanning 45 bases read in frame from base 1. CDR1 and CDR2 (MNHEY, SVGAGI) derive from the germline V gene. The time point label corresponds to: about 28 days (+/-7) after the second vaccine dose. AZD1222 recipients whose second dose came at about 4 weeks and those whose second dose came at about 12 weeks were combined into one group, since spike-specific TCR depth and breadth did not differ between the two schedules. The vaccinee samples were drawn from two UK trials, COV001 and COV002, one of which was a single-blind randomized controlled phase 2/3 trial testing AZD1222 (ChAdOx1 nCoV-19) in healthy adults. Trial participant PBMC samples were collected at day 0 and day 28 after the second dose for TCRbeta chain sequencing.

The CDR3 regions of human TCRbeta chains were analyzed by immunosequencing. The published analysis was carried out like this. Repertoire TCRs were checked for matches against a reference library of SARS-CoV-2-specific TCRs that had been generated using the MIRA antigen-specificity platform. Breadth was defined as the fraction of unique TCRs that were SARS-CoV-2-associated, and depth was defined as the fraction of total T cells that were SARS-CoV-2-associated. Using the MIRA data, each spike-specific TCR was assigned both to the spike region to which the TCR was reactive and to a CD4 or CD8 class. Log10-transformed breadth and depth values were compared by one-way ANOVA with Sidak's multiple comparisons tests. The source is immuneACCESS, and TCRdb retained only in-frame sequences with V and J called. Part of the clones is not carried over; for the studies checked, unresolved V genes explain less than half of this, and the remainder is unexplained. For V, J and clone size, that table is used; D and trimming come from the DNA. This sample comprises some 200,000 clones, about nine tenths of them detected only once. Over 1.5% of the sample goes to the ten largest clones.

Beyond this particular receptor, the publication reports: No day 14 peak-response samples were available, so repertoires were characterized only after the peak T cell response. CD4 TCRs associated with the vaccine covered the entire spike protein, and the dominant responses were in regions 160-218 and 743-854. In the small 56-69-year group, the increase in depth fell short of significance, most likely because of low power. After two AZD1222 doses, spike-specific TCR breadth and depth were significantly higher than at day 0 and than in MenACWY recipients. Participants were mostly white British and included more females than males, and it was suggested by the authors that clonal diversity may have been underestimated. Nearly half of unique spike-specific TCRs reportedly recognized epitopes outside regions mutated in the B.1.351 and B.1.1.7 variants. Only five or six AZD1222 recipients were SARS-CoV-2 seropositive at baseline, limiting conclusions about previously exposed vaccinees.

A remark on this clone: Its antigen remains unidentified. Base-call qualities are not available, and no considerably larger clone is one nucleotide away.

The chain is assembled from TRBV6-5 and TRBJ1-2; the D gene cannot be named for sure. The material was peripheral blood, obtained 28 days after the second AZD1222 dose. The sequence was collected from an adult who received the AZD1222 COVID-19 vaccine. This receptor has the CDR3 CASSYSGMANYGYTF. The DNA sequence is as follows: TGTGCCAGCAGTTACTCCGGGATGGCTAACTATGGCTACACCTTC.